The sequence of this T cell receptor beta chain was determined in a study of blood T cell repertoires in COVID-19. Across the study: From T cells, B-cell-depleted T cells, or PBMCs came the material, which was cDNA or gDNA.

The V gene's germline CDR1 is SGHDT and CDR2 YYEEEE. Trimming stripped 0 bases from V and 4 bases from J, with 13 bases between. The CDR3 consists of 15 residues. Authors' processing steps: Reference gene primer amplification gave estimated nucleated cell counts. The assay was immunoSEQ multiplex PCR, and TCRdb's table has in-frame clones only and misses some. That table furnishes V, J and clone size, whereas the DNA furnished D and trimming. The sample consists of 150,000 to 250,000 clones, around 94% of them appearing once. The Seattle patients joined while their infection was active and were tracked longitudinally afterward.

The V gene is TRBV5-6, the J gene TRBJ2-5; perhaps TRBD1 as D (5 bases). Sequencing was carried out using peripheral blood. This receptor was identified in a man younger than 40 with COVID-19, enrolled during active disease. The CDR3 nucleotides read TGTGCCAGCAGCTTGGGGGGCAGCGTTCTAGAGACCCAGTACTTC. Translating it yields CASSLGGSVLETQYF.